Below, 20 T cell receptor beta chains from the same sample are listed, as sequenced in a study of CD8 T cells in Susac syndrome. Random-hexamer reverse transcription was applied to roughly 0.5 to 1 ug RNA. A single record per CDR3 protein comes from TCRdb applying MiXCR to the immunoSEQ multiplex PCR reads. The table has about 190,000 distinct CDR3 sequences, 90% to 95% seen once; the top ten hold 0.1%. Sequenced input: CD4+ T cells from PBMCs. All receptors derive from a human donor in good health.

The chain recombines TRBV2 with TRBJ2-7, with 7 bases lining up with TRBD2. Germline CDR1 and CDR2: SNHLY and FYNNEI. V was clipped by 10 bases and J by 3 bases; unmatched bases: 3. The CDR3 runs to 11 residues. The DNA of the CDR3 is TGTGCCACAGCGGGGCACTACGAGCAGTACTTC. Its protein product is CATAGHYEQYF. Full variable domain (rest looked up from reference TRBV2 and TRBJ2-7): EPEVTQTPSHQVTQMGQEVILRCVPISNHLYFYWYRQILGQKVEFLVSFYNNEISEKSEIFDDQFSVERPDGSNFTLKIRSTKLEDSAMYFCATAGHYEQYFGPGTRLTVT.

The chain links TRBV20-1 to TRBJ2-4, with unresolved D. The germline V gene has CDR1 DFQATT and CDR2 SNEGSKA (reference sequence). There are 11 residues in the CDR3. CDR3 loop: CSVLIVNIQYF. CDR3 bases: TGCAGCGTTCTTATAGTAAACATTCAGTACTTC.

The gene calls are TRBV3-1 and TRBJ1-1; no clear D gene. Per germline, CDR1 LGHDT and CDR2 YNNKEL (reference sequence). V was clipped by 0 bases and J by 6 bases, with 14 bases between them. This CDR3 comprises 15 residues. The CDR3, as DNA: TGTGCCAGCAGCCAAGAGAGTACGGGCTCCGCTGAAGCTTTCTTT. Translated, it gives CASSQESTGSAEAFF.

V usage is TRBV11-2 and J usage is TRBJ1-2, with D perhaps matching TRBD1 (6 bases). Trimming shortened V by 4 bases and J by 3 bases, and 12 bases separated the two germline ends. The CDR3 length is 14 residues. CDR1 and CDR2 from the germline V gene are SGHAT and FQNNGV. CDR3 residues: CASSSPPGDYGYTF. DNA for the CDR3: TGTGCCAGCAGCTCCCCCCCAGGGGACTATGGCTACACCTTC.

The J gene is TRBJ2-7, the V gene TRBV19; either TRBD1 or TRBD2 may supply D (6 bases each). In germline, CDR1 is LNHDA, CDR2 SQIVND (reference sequence). V was pared by 3 bases and J by 6 bases, with 12 bases between. This CDR3 has 13 amino acids. DNA for the CDR3: TGTGCCAGTAGTATCGCCAGGGGAGGCGAGCAGTACTTC. Its protein product is CASSIARGGEQYF. The full variable domain, rest sourced from reference TRBV19 and TRBJ2-7, is DGGITQSPKYLFRKEGQNVTLSCEQNLNHDAMYWYRQDPGQGLRLIYYSQIVNDFQKGDIAEGYSVSREKKESFPLTVTSAQKNPTAFYLCASSIARGGEQYFGPGTRLTVT.

This chain joins TRBV4-1 and TRBJ2-1, with a weak D call TRBD2 (5 bases). Germline CDR1 reads MGHRA; CDR2 reads YSYEKL. The CDR3 sequence is 15 residues long. V shed 0 bases and J shed 6 bases, with 12 bases lying between them. The CDR3 coding sequence is TGCGCCAGCAGCCAAGATACCGGGGTCGCCAATGAGCAGTTCTTC. Its translation: CASSQDTGVANEQFF.

This rearrangement joins TRBV20-1 to TRBJ2-1, with 9 bases identical to TRBD2. The junction had 2 bases not matched to a gene; V was cut back by 3 bases and J by 2 bases. The CDR3 loop spans 14 amino acids. CDR1 and CDR2 (germline): DFQATT, SNEGSKA (reference sequence). The CDR3 nucleotides read TGCAGTGCTAGCGGCGGGAGGGCCTACAATGAGCAGTTCTTC. Translating it yields CSASGGRAYNEQFF.

The CDR3 reads CAIMGLAGEIEQFF. CDR3 bases: TGTGCCATCATGGGACTAGCGGGAGAAATTGAGCAGTTCTTC. This chain connects TRBV12-3 or TRBV12-4 to TRBJ2-1, with 14 nucleotides matching TRBD2. The CDR3 runs 14 residues. J lost 9 bases, V lost 10 bases, and 8 bases had no gene match.

J is TRBJ2-3 and V is TRBV3-1; possibly TRBD2 for D (5 bases). Germline CDR1 reads LGHDT; CDR2 reads YNNKEL (reference sequence). Trimming shortened V by 0 bases and J by 8 bases, and 6 bases separated the two germline ends. The CDR3 loop spans 12 amino acids. The CDR3 loop reads CASSQEAGTQYF. In DNA form, the CDR3 reads TGTGCCAGCAGCCAAGAGGCGGGTACGCAGTATTTT.

The chain uses TRBV20-1 and TRBJ2-4; 7 positions agree with TRBD1. This CDR3 contains 13 residues. CDR1 is DFQATT, CDR2 SNEGSKA, per germline (reference sequence). Losses at the gene ends were 3 bases for V and 7 bases for J; bases not matched to a gene: 6. In DNA, the CDR3 is TGCAGTGCTAGCGGACAGGTCCGGAACATTCAGTACTTC. It translates to CSASGQVRNIQYF.

J is TRBJ2-3 and V is TRBV29-1; TRBD2 matches 7 bases. This CDR3 is 14 amino acids long. The V gene's germline CDR1 is SQVTM and CDR2 ANQGSEA. The junction had 5 bases not matched to a gene; V was cut back by 5 bases and J by 0 bases. The CDR3 reads CSVLWTRSTDTQYF. The CDR3 bases are TGCAGCGTTCTTTGGACTAGGAGCACAGATACGCAGTATTTT.

The chain recombines TRBV3-1 with TRBJ2-3; D not resolved. Per the germline V gene, CDR1 is LGHDT and CDR2 is YNNKEL (reference sequence). V dropped 4 bases and J dropped 1 base, with 15 bases sitting between them. The CDR3 contains 16 residues. The CDR3 loop reads CASSPLQSSGTDTQYF. The CDR3 DNA sequence: TGTGCCAGCAGCCCCCTTCAATCCTCAGGCACAGATACGCAGTATTTT.

The chain uses TRBV2 and TRBJ2-7; 8 bases fit TRBD2. Germline loops: CDR1 SNHLY, CDR2 FYNNEI. The V and J ends lost 5 bases and 0 bases, in that order; junction bases with no gene match: 6. CDR3 length: 15 amino acids. The CDR3 DNA follows: TGTGCCAGCAGTCGGGGGGGCACCCTCTCCTACGAGCAGTACGTC. Translated, it gives CASSRGGTLSYEQYV.

The CDR3 DNA follows: TGTGCCAGCGCGGACAGGGCTAAAGACTATGGCTACACCTTC. The encoded protein is CASADRAKDYGYTF. The chain combines TRBV12-3 or TRBV12-4 with TRBJ1-2, with TRBD1 matching over 8 bases. Trimming removed 8 bases from V and 3 bases from J; junction bases left unmatched: 8. The CDR3 has 14 amino acids.

This clonotype was picked up one time. The chain links TRBV30 to TRBJ1-1, with a weak D call TRBD1 (5 bases). Deletions cut 8 bases from V and 5 bases from J, with 15 bases between. Germline lookup yields CDR1 GTSNPN and CDR2 SVGIG (reference sequence). There are 12 residues in the CDR3. As DNA, the CDR3 is TGTGCCCTCGCAGGGTATAGGACTGAAGCTTTCTTT. This gives the protein CALAGYRTEAFF.

This clonotype showed up just a few times. The rearrangement links TRBV5-1 to TRBJ2-7; no firm D call. The CDR3 contains 12 residues. Germline V gene sequence: CDR1 SGHRS, CDR2 YFSETQ. V was shortened by 4 bases and J by 6 bases, with 11 bases between the two germline ends. The CDR3 DNA reads TGCGCCAGCAGCCCGGGCCCTTCCGAGCAGTACGTC. This encodes CASSPGPSEQYV.

The chain employs TRBV29-1 and TRBJ1-1; D ambiguous. Per the germline V gene, CDR1 is SQVTM and CDR2 is ANQGSEA. The CDR3 loop spans 11 amino acids. Trimming cost V 0 bases and J 5 bases, with 4 bases left between them. The CDR3 sequence is CSVEEGTEAFF. The CDR3 DNA sequence: TGCAGCGTTGAAGAGGGGACTGAAGCTTTCTTT.

This rearrangement joins TRBV4-3 to TRBJ2-5; 7 nucleotides agree with TRBD2. There are 15 residues in the CDR3. Trimming at V came to 0 bases and at J to 5 bases, leaving 6 bases not matched to a gene. Germline values: CDR1 LGHNA, CDR2 YSLEER. The CDR3 sequence is CASSQEVGGWETQYF. The CDR3 DNA follows: TGCGCCAGCAGCCAAGAGGTCGGGGGGTGGGAGACCCAGTACTTC.

The chain couples TRBV29-1 to TRBJ2-1; TRBD2 aligns across 8 bases. Germline V gives CDR1 SQVTM, CDR2 ANQGSEA. This CDR3 is 12 amino acids long. The V segment lost 7 bases and the J segment 6 bases; nucleotides outside the gene matches: 5. For the CDR3, the DNA is TGCAGCGGCGGACTAGCTGGCAATGAGCAGTTCTTC. It encodes CSGGLAGNEQFF.

This rearrangement joins TRBV7-2 to TRBJ2-2; D gene ambiguous. The germline CDR1 and CDR2 sequences are SGHTA and FQGNSA. This CDR3 has 16 residues. The germline V and J ends were trimmed by 1 base and 0 bases, with 9 bases remaining between them. The CDR3 reads CASSLEVLANTGELFF. For the CDR3, the DNA is TGTGCCAGCAGCTTAGAGGTCCTCGCGAACACCGGGGAGCTGTTTTTT.